This T cell receptor beta chain was obtained from a study of identical twins. One entry per CDR3 protein results from TCRdb running MiXCR on the 5' RACE reads. The data contain about 340,000 distinct CDR3 sequences, 9% to 15% of them singletons. The CDR3 length is 12 residues. Trimming removed 6 bases at V and 3 bases at J, with 9 bases between. CDR1 SNHLY and CDR2 FYNNEI come from the germline V gene. This clonotype was detected only a few times. As yet, its antigen is unknown. Study results and caveats: It was cross-sectional statistical analysis, not following the same donors, that the conclusions relied on. Cord blood beta clonotypes that were abundant carried fewer insertions, and memory repertoires showed no such trend. Modelling underestimated the level of out-of-frame TCR alpha sharing observed in monozygotic twins.

The same specimen was also included in a second study, on yellow fever vaccine responses in identical twins.

The sequence was collected from a woman between 18 and 30 years old in good health. J is TRBJ2-7 and V is TRBV2, with D unresolved. Material for sequencing was CD8+ T cells sorted from blood. The CDR3 is CASRDGYYEQYF. CDR3 nucleotide sequence: TGTGCCAGCAGGGACGGATACTACGAGCAGTACTTC.